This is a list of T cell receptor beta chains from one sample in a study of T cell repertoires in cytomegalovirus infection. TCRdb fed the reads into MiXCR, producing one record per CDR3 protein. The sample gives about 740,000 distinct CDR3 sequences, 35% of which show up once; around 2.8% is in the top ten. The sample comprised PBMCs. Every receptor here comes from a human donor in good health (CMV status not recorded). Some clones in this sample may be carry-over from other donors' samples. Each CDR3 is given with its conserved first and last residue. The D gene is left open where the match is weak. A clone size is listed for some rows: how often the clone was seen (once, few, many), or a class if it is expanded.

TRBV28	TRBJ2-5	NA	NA	TGTGCCAGCAGTCTTCCCCAGGGGTCGTTGGAGACCCAGTACTTC	CASSLPQGSLETQYF
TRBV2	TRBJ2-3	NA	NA	TGTGCCAGCAGTGGGCACATCCGCACAGATACGCAGTATTTT	CASSGHIRTDTQYF
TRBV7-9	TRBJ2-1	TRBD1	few	TGTGCCAGCAGCGGACAGGGGCAGGAGGGTGAGCAGTTCTTC	CASSGQGQEGEQFF
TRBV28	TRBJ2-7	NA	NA	TGTGCCAGCAGACCCCTAGGTAACGAGCAGTACTTC	CASRPLGNEQYF
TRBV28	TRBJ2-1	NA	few	TGTGCCAGCAGCCATTCGGAGAACTACAATGAGCAGTTCTTC	CASSHSENYNEQFF
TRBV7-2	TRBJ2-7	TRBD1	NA	TGTGCCAGCAGCACCGACAGGGGGTCAGGATACGAGCAGTACTTC	CASSTDRGSGYEQYF
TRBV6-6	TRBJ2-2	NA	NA	TGTGCCAGCAGGGTAATGATGGACACCGGGGAGCTGTTTTTT	CASRVMMDTGELFF
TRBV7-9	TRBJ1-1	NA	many	TGTGCCAGCACCCGGGAGAACACTGAAGCTTTCTTT	CASTRENTEAFF
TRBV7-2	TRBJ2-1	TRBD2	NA	TGTGCCAGCAGCCTATTAAGCGGGAGGGCCAAGGCCAATGAGCAGTTCTTC	CASSLLSGRAKANEQFF
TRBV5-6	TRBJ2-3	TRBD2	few	TGTGCCAGCAGCTCCTTGTTAGATATCGGGGGGTACCCAGATACGCAGTATTTT	CASSSLLDIGGYPDTQYF
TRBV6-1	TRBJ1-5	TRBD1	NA	TGTGCCAGCCTCCTGACAGGGTATCAGCCCCAGCATTTT	CASLLTGYQPQHF
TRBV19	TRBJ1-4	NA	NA	TGTGCCAGTAGTTCTATCCAGGGGCCAAATGAAAAACTGTTTTTT	CASSSIQGPNEKLFF
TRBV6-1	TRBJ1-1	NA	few	TGTGCCAGCAGTGAACCACAGCCTTTTAACACTGAAGCTTTCTTT	CASSEPQPFNTEAFF
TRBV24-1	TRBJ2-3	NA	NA	TGTGCCACCAGTGACCCCTGGACGGGAAATACGCAGTATTTT	CATSDPWTGNTQYF
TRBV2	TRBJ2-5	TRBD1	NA	TGTGCCAGCACCTCCCGGGACAGGGACGGCGCCCAGTACTTC	CASTSRDRDGAQYF
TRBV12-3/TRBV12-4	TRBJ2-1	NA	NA	TGTGCCAGCAGTCGACCGGCCTGGGGGTACAATGAGCAGTTCTTC	CASSRPAWGYNEQFF
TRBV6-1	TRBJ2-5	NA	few	TGTGCCAGCAGTGAAAAACGAGGCAAGGGGTACCAAGAGACCCAGTACTTC	CASSEKRGKGYQETQYF
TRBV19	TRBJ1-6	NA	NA	TGTGCCAGTAGTTCGCAACCTAATTCACCCCTCCACTTT	CASSSQPNSPLHF
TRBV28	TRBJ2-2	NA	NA	TGTGCCAGCACCTTGGGAAACGGGGAGCTGTTTTTT	CASTLGNGELFF
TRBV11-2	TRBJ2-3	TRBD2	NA	TGTGCCAGCAGCTTGTGGACTAGCGGGGGGCTCAGCACAGATACGCAGTATTTT	CASSLWTSGGLSTDTQYF
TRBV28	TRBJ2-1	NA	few	TGTGCCAGCAGTCCGCCACGGGAAAATGAGCAGTTCTTC	CASSPPRENEQFF
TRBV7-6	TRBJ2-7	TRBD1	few	TGTGCCAGCAGCGACAGGGGGCGAACGGGCGAGCAGTACTTC	CASSDRGRTGEQYF
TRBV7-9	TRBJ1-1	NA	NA	TGTGCCAGCAGCCTCCCGGGGCCTGAAGCTTTCTTT	CASSLPGPEAFF
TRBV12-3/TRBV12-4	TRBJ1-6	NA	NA	TGTGCCAGCAGTTTTAGGGGACAAAGCTATAATTCACCCCTCCACTTT	CASSFRGQSYNSPLHF
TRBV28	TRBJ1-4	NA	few	TGTGCCAGCAGCTCCCTCCACGGGGCAGGGGTTGAAAAACTGTTTTTT	CASSSLHGAGVEKLFF
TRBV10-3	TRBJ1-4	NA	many	TGTGCCATCAGTGAGCGGAGCGTTGAAAAACTGTTTTTT	CAISERSVEKLFF
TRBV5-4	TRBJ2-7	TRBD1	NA	TGTGCCAGCAGTACCGGGGACAGAAGATCCTACGAGCAGTACTTC	CASSTGDRRSYEQYF
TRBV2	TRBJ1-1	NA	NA	TGTGCCAGCAGAAGAACTTGGGATAACACTGAAGCTTTCTTT	CASRRTWDNTEAFF
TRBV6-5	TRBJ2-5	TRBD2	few	TGTGCCAGCAGTTACTCGAAATTGCGGGAGGGCCGGGAGACCCAGTACTTC	CASSYSKLREGRETQYF
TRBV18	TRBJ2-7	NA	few	TGTGCCAGCTCACCACCATATGGGGCGTACGAGCAGTACTTC	CASSPPYGAYEQYF
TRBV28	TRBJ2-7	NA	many	TGTGCCAGCAGTTTTATCGGGTCCTCCTACGAGCAGTACTTC	CASSFIGSSYEQYF
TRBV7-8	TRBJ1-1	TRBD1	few	TGTGCCAGCAGCCCGATGAGGACAGGTGAAGCTTTCTTT	CASSPMRTGEAFF